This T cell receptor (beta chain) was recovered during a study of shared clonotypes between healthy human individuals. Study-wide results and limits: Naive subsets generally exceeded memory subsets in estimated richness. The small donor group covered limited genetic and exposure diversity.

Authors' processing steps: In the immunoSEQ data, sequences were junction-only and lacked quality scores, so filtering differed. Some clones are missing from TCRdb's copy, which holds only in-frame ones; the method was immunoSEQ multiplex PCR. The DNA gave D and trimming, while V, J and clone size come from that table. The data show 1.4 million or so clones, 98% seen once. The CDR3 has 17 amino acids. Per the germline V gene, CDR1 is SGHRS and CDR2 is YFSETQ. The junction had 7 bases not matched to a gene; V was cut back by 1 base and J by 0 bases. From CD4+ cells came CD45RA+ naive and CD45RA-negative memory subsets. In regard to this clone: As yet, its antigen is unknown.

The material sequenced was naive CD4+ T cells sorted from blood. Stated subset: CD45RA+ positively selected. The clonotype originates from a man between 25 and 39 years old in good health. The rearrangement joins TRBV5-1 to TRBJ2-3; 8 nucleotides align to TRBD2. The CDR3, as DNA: TGCGCCAGCAGCTTGACGACGGCGGGAGGAAGCACAGATACGCAGTATTTT. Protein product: CASSLTTAGGSTDTQYF.